The 30 T cell receptor beta chains listed next were all sequenced from one sample in a study of shared clonotypes between healthy human individuals. Naive CD8 cells lacked CD45RO, underwent positive selection for CCR7 and left out terminally differentiated effector memory CD45RA+ cells. Profiling relied on immunoSEQ multiplex PCR, and the TCRdb table lists in-frame clones only, not all of them. The sample shows 1.5 million to 2.5 million clones, about 95% of them seen only once. Material: naive CD8+ T cells sorted from blood. These receptors all come from a man in his late teens or twenties in good health.

The chain has TRBV4-2 and TRBJ2-7, with TRBD2 matching over 8 bases. This CDR3 spans 15 amino acids. Germline V gene lookup returns CDR1 LGHNA and CDR2 YNFKEQ. V gave up 4 bases and J gave up 1 base; unmatched junction bases: 6. CDR3 loop: CASSPGGGRSYEQYF. The CDR3 DNA follows: TGTGCCAGCAGCCCCGGGGGGGGTCGATCCTACGAGCAGTACTTC.

This chain uses TRBV4-3 with TRBJ2-1, with TRBD2 matching over 8 bases. V dropped 0 bases and J dropped 7; count of bases not matched to a gene: 11. The germline gives CDR1 LGHNA, CDR2 YSLEER. The CDR3 is made up of 17 amino acids. The CDR3 bases are TGCGCCAGCAGCCAAGAGGAAGAGGGACTAGTAGGGAATGAGCAGTTCTTC. It encodes CASSQEEEGLVGNEQFF.

The chain joins TRBV29-1 to TRBJ2-7; 9 bases match TRBD1. The length of the CDR3 is 14 residues. Germline-derived CDR1 and CDR2 are SQVTM and ANQGSEA. Trimming at V came to 7 bases and at J to 5 bases, leaving 12 bases not matched to a gene. CDR3 DNA: TGCAGCGCTGGAAGGGGACAGGGTTACGACGAGCAGTACTTC. Protein: CSAGRGQGYDEQYF.

The chain combines TRBV11-1 with TRBJ2-7; either TRBD1 or TRBD2 may supply D (5 bases each). V lost 3 bases to trimming and J lost 2 bases, with 11 bases between them. This CDR3 comprises 14 residues. Looked up from germline, CDR1 is SGHAT and CDR2 is FQDESV (reference sequence). DNA of the CDR3: TGTGCCAGCAGCTTCGCCGGGGCAGCCTACGAGCAGTACTTC. Amino acids: CASSFAGAAYEQYF.

V is TRBV10-3 and J is TRBJ2-3, with 10 bases fitting TRBD2. V was clipped by 2 bases and J by 2 bases; unmatched bases: 4. The CDR3 is 16 residues long. Germline CDR1 is ENHRY and CDR2 is SYGVKD. CDR3 region: CAISELAGEHTDTQYF. The CDR3 DNA follows: TGTGCCATCAGTGAGCTAGCGGGGGAACACACAGATACGCAGTATTTT.

The V and J genes are TRBV7-9 and TRBJ1-5; no clear D. V was cut by 1 base and J by 9 bases, with 10 bases left in between. The CDR3 runs to 13 residues. Germline V gene lookup returns CDR1 SEHNR and CDR2 FQNEAQ (reference sequence). The CDR3 DNA is TGTGCCAGCAGCTTAGGATCGGTGTGGCCCCAGCATTTT. Its translation: CASSLGSVWPQHF.

CDR3 protein: CASSVANGLAGGPYNEQFF. In nucleotides, the CDR3 is TGTGCCAGCAGCGTAGCCAACGGACTAGCGGGGGGGCCGTACAATGAGCAGTTCTTC. The chain recombines TRBV9 with TRBJ2-1, with 15 bases lining up with TRBD2. This CDR3 region has 19 residues. Per germline, CDR1 SGDLS and CDR2 YYNGEE. The V and J ends lost 0 bases and 4 bases, in that order; junction bases with no gene match: 8.

The gene calls are TRBV4-3 and TRBJ2-6, with D uncertain. CDR1 and CDR2 (germline): LGHNA, YSLEER. V was clipped by 0 bases and J by 2 bases, with 11 bases between them. The CDR3 runs to 17 residues. CDR3 sequence: CASSQDRVSAGANVLTF. The CDR3 coding sequence is TGCGCCAGCAGCCAAGACCGAGTGAGTGCTGGGGCCAACGTCCTGACTTTC.

This rearrangement joins TRBV6-5 to TRBJ2-7; the D call may be TRBD1 or TRBD2 (5 bases each). V was pared by 2 bases and J by 7 bases, with 18 bases between. The germline V gene encodes CDR1 MNHEY and CDR2 SVGAGI. The CDR3 contains 15 residues. CDR3 sequence: CASSYGAAGSGEQYF. In DNA, the CDR3 is TGTGCCAGCAGTTACGGGGCGGCAGGATCGGGGGAGCAGTACTTC.

Here the CDR3 reads CASSQDLWVAGIRPRGTDTQYF. The DNA of the CDR3 is TGTGCCAGCAGCCAAGATCTATGGGTGGCGGGAATTCGGCCTAGGGGCACAGATACGCAGTATTTT. V gene TRBV4-2 combines with J gene TRBJ2-3, with TRBD2 as a possible D gene (6 bases). This CDR3 is built from 22 residues. Trimming cost V 0 bases and J 1 base, with 29 bases left between them. Germline V CDR1 and CDR2: LGHNA, YNFKEQ.

The chain combines TRBV7-9 with TRBJ2-7, with D maybe TRBD1 (5 bases). This CDR3 spans 16 amino acids. The V and J ends lost 8 bases and 7 bases respectively, with 27 bases between them. Germline CDR1 and CDR2: SEHNR and FQNEAQ (reference sequence). CDR3 region: CASEVDQRRGAGEQYF. As DNA, the CDR3 is TGTGCCAGCGAGGTAGATCAGCGTAGGGGCGCCGGGGAGCAGTACTTC.

V is TRBV6-6 and J is TRBJ1-2; no clear D. The CDR3 runs 13 residues. Germline CDR1 is MNHNY and CDR2 is SVGAGI (reference sequence). V lost 6 bases and J lost 1, with 9 bases in between. CDR3 sequence: CASSGSFNYGYTF. CDR3 nucleotide sequence: TGTGCCAGCAGCGGGAGTTTTAACTATGGCTACACCTTC.

V is TRBV4-3 and J is TRBJ2-5; D perhaps matches TRBD2 (5 bases). Germline CDR1 and CDR2: LGHNA and YSLEER. V was shortened by 0 bases and J by 2 bases, with 10 bases between the two germline ends. The CDR3 consists of 15 residues. The CDR3 DNA follows: TGCGCCAGCAGCCAAGATTCCGGGAAGCAAGAGACCCAGTACTTC. Protein product: CASSQDSGKQETQYF.

This sequence joins TRBV27 and TRBJ1-2; 8 nucleotides align to TRBD1. After removal of 5 bases from V and 4 bases from J, the junction contained 15 bases not matched to a gene. This CDR3 is built from 17 residues. From germline, CDR1 is MNHEY and CDR2 SMNVEV (reference sequence). The DNA of the CDR3 is TGTGCCAGCAGTCTGTCGTGGGGGGCAGGGGGCTTCTATGGCTACACCTTC. The encoded protein is CASSLSWGAGGFYGYTF.

V is TRBV11-2 and J is TRBJ2-5, with unresolved D. V lost 5 bases and J 4 bases, leaving 11 bases between the germline ends. Germline V gene lookup returns CDR1 SGHAT and CDR2 FQNNGV. The CDR3 extends over 13 amino acids. CDR3 DNA sequence: TGTGCCAGCAGCCTCGTCCGGTCAGAGACCCAGTACTTC. Translation: CASSLVRSETQYF.

The chain is built from TRBV19 and TRBJ2-7; D is perhaps TRBD1 or TRBD2 (5 bases each). CDR3 length: 14 residues. Germline values: CDR1 LNHDA, CDR2 SQIVND (reference sequence). Deletions cut 6 bases from V and 3 bases from J, with 15 bases between. The CDR3 loop is CASSPSVGGYEQYF. In DNA form, the CDR3 reads TGTGCCAGTAGCCCCTCGGTTGGGGGCTACGAGCAGTACTTC.

The CDR3 reads CASSLQTGTQETQYF. The CDR3 nucleotides are TGTGCCAGCAGCTTACAAACAGGGACCCAAGAGACCCAGTACTTC. The chain carries TRBV7-9 and TRBJ2-5; D perhaps matches TRBD1 (6 bases). The CDR3 is made up of 15 amino acids. V was cut by 2 bases and J by 1 base, with 11 bases left in between. Germline V lookup: CDR1 SEHNR, CDR2 FQNEAQ (reference sequence).

V usage is TRBV7-3 and J usage is TRBJ1-6, with a possible D match to TRBD1 (6 bases). Germline loops: CDR1 SGHTA, CDR2 FQGTGA. Trimming cost V 2 bases and J 2 bases, with 16 bases left between them. The CDR3 contains 18 residues. CDR3 amino acids: CASSLRSAGEPYNSPLHF. In DNA, the CDR3 is TGTGCCAGCAGCTTACGATCGGCAGGGGAACCCTATAATTCACCCCTCCACTTT.

The rearrangement joins TRBV19 to TRBJ1-5; 9 bases match TRBD1. This CDR3 has 14 residues. CDR1 LNHDA and CDR2 SQIVND come from the germline V gene (reference sequence). After removal of 3 bases from V and 7 bases from J, the junction contained 4 bases not matched to a gene. The CDR3 DNA reads as TGTGCCAGTAGTATCCGGGACAGGGAACAGCCCCAGCATTTT. Translated: CASSIRDREQPQHF.

The V gene is TRBV6-1, the J gene TRBJ1-5, with a weak D call TRBD1 (5 bases). Germline V gene lookup returns CDR1 MNHNS and CDR2 SASEGT. V was clipped by 7 bases and J by 3 bases, with 16 bases between them. The CDR3 runs 15 residues. The CDR3, as DNA: TGTGCCAGCAATCCCCGGGACGGTGACAATCAGCCCCAGCATTTT. It yields the protein CASNPRDGDNQPQHF.

The rearrangement uses TRBV4-1 and TRBJ1-5; D gene ambiguous. CDR3 length equals 15 residues. V gave up 4 bases and J gave up 5 bases, with 15 bases separating them. The V gene's germline CDR1 is MGHRA and CDR2 YSYEKL. The chain's CDR3 is CASSRAEIADQPQHF. The CDR3 nucleotides are TGCGCCAGCAGCCGAGCAGAGATAGCAGATCAGCCCCAGCATTTT.

The chain couples TRBV5-5 to TRBJ2-5; 8 bases are shared with TRBD1. The CDR3 runs 18 residues. Germline CDR1 reads SGHKS; CDR2 reads YYEKEE (reference sequence). With 0 bases clipped from V and 1 base from J, the junction kept 11 bases outside the gene matches. The DNA of the CDR3 is TGTGCCAGCAGCTTGGATTTGGGACAGGCGACACCCCAAGAGACCCAGTACTTC. Protein: CASSLDLGQATPQETQYF. Using reference TRBV5-5 and TRBJ2-5 for the parts outside the CDR3, the full variable domain is DAGVTQSPTHLIKTRGQQVTLRCSPISGHKSVSWYQQVLGQGPQFIFQYYEKEERGRGNFPDRFSARQFPNYSSELNVNALLLGDSALYLCASSLDLGQATPQETQYFGPGTRLLVL.

The rearrangement joins TRBV13 to TRBJ2-7; maybe TRBD1 (5 bases). The CDR3 loop spans 15 amino acids. Germline V gene sequence: CDR1 PRHDT, CDR2 FYEKMQ (reference sequence). V dropped 1 base and J dropped 1 base, with 11 bases sitting between them. The CDR3 is CASSLDQGRSYEQYF. The CDR3 bases are TGTGCCAGCAGCTTAGACCAGGGAAGATCCTACGAGCAGTACTTC.

Comment on this clone: Different DNA sequences within this sample yield the same CDR3. CDR3 sequence reads: CASSEWGQSYEQYF. As DNA, the CDR3 is TGTGCCAGCAGTGAATGGGGCCAGAGCTACGAGCAGTACTTC. This rearrangement joins TRBV2 to TRBJ2-7; D might be TRBD1 (5 bases). From germline, CDR1 is SNHLY and CDR2 FYNNEI. The CDR3 has 14 amino acids. Trimming shortened V by 2 bases and J by 3 bases, and 11 bases separated the two germline ends.

This chain's CDR3 is CASSLVRGDQETQYF. The CDR3 nucleotides are TGTGCCAGCAGTTTAGTCCGGGGGGACCAAGAGACCCAGTACTTC. The chain is built from TRBV27 and TRBJ2-5; 7 nucleotides line up with TRBD2. V shed 2 bases and J 0 bases; nucleotides not matched to a gene: 3. The germline CDR1 and CDR2 sequences are MNHEY and SMNVEV (reference sequence). The CDR3 is 15 residues long.

CDR3 protein: CASSQAGLASTGELFF. CDR3 sequence (DNA): TGCGCCAGCAGCCAAGCCGGACTAGCAAGCACCGGGGAGCTGTTTTTT. The chain joins TRBV4-3 to TRBJ2-2; 8 bases align to TRBD2. With V trimmed by 1 base and J by 4 bases, 5 bases remained unmatched. CDR1 and CDR2 from the germline V gene are LGHNA and YSLEER. The length of the CDR3 is 16 residues.

The CDR3 DNA is TGTGCCAGCAGCGTAGGACAGGGATACCAAGAGACCCAGTACTTC. This encodes CASSVGQGYQETQYF. The rearrangement links TRBV9 to TRBJ2-5, with TRBD1 identical over 7 bases. Germline V gene data show CDR1 as SGDLS and CDR2 as YYNGEE. This CDR3 is 15 amino acids long. With 0 bases clipped from V and 0 bases from J, the junction kept 2 bases outside the gene matches.

The V call is TRBV7-8, the J call TRBJ1-6; TRBD1 agrees at 9 bases. Germline V gene lookup returns CDR1 SGHVS and CDR2 FQNEAQ. The ends lost 3 bases at V and 1 base at J; junction bases unmatched: 7. The CDR3 runs to 18 residues. CDR3 in amino acids: CASSFWDRDGSYNSPLHF. CDR3 nucleotides: TGTGCCAGCAGCTTCTGGGACAGGGATGGGTCCTATAATTCACCCCTCCACTTT.

Regarding this clone: This same CDR3 is encoded by further DNA sequences in the sample. This rearrangement joins TRBV29-1 to TRBJ2-7, with 8 bases fitting TRBD2. The CDR3 spans 13 residues. CDR1 SQVTM and CDR2 ANQGSEA come from the germline V gene. Trimming removed 3 bases from V and 3 bases from J; junction bases left unmatched: 4. The CDR3 protein is CSVELAGIYEQYF. The CDR3 nucleotides read TGCAGCGTTGAGCTAGCGGGCATCTACGAGCAGTACTTC.

The rearrangement uses TRBV27 and TRBJ2-7; 8 nucleotides line up with TRBD2. The CDR3 loop spans 15 amino acids. The junction had 7 bases not matched to a gene; V was cut back by 4 bases and J by 2 bases. Germline V lookup: CDR1 MNHEY, CDR2 SMNVEV (reference sequence). CDR3 region: CASSSTTSGPYEQYF. CDR3 bases: TGTGCCAGCAGTTCGACCACTAGCGGCCCCTACGAGCAGTACTTC.